The 22 T cell receptor beta chains in this list originate from one sample, sequenced in a study of response to subunit inactivated influenza vaccine. MiXCR, applied by TCRdb to the RT-PCR reads, yields one record per CDR3 protein. The table lists about 780,000 distinct CDR3 sequences, roughly 18% of them singletons. The sample consisted of PBMCs from blood, taken around 5 days after vaccination. Receptor source: a man aged 45-65 years who received an inactivated influenza vaccine.

This clonotype was counted only a few times. J is TRBJ1-1 and V is TRBV4-3, with D possibly matching TRBD1 (5 bases). The length of the CDR3 is 17 residues. Germline V gene data show CDR1 as LGHNA and CDR2 as YSLEER. The V end lost 1 base, the J end lost 0 bases, and 15 bases lay between the germline ends. The CDR3 sequence: CASSQVTGATLNTEAFF. The CDR3 nucleotides read TGCGCCAGCAGCCAAGTTACTGGGGCCACCCTGAACACTGAAGCTTTCTTT.

The chain employs TRBV29-1 and TRBJ1-6; D gene ambiguous. This CDR3 has 14 amino acids. The germline V gene encodes CDR1 SQVTM and CDR2 ANQGSEA. V was trimmed by 2 bases and J by 7 bases, leaving 12 bases between them. The CDR3, as DNA: TGCAGCGTTGAACCACAGCCAGGAAATTCACCCCTCCACTTT. It is translated as CSVEPQPGNSPLHF.

This clonotype has more than one count but fewer than ten. V and J are TRBV7-2 and TRBJ2-1; D is undetermined. The CDR3 has 16 residues. V was pared by 3 bases and J by 1 base, with 13 bases between. Looked up from germline, CDR1 is SGHTA and CDR2 is FQGNSA. This chain's CDR3 is CASSLDGPLSYNEQFF. The CDR3 nucleotides are TGTGCCAGCAGCTTGGACGGGCCCTTATCCTACAATGAGCAGTTCTTC.

There are a few counts of this clonotype. CDR3: CASSLRQGITGELFF. The CDR3, as DNA: TGTGCCAGCAGTTTGAGACAGGGTATCACCGGGGAGCTGTTTTTT. The chain carries TRBV12-3 or TRBV12-4 and TRBJ2-2, with 7 bases that match TRBD1. V gave up 3 bases and J gave up 4 bases; unmatched junction bases: 5. This CDR3 has 15 amino acids.

CDR3: CASSQVILAYEQYF. In DNA, the CDR3 is TGCGCCAGCAGCCAAGTAATCCTAGCGTACGAGCAGTACTTC. The rearrangement joins TRBV4-3 to TRBJ2-7, with a possible D match to TRBD2 (6 bases). The V end was cut by 1 base, the J end by 4 bases, with 11 bases between. Germline CDR1 LGHNA, CDR2 YSLEER. The CDR3 contains 14 residues.

This clonotype showed up just a few times. This rearrangement joins TRBV6-1 to TRBJ2-1, with 15 positions matching TRBD2. Germline values: CDR1 MNHNS, CDR2 SASEGT. The CDR3 is 19 amino acids. The V segment lost 1 base and the J segment 9 bases; nucleotides outside the gene matches: 13. CDR3 sequence reads: CASSEVGGLGLAGGGEQFF. In DNA form, the CDR3 reads TGTGCCAGCAGTGAAGTGGGGGGATTGGGACTAGCGGGGGGAGGTGAGCAGTTCTTC.

J is TRBJ2-1 and V is TRBV6-6; D is unclear. Trimming took off 9 bases at V and 5 bases at J, with 11 bases between the two ends. Germline lookup yields CDR1 MNHNY and CDR2 SVGAGI (reference sequence). CDR3 length: 12 amino acids. CDR3 protein: CASCQRHNEQFF. Written as DNA, the CDR3 is TGTGCCAGTTGCCAGCGTCACAATGAGCAGTTCTTC.

This clonotype was counted between two and nine times. V usage is TRBV7-8 and J usage is TRBJ2-3; D unresolved. The CDR3 totals 16 residues. Per germline, CDR1 SGHVS and CDR2 FQNEAQ. Between the trimmed V and J ends, which lost 4 bases and 4 bases, there was a span of 18 bases. This chain's CDR3 is CASSSVGRTLADTQYF. The CDR3 DNA follows: TGTGCCAGCAGCTCAGTCGGACGCACACTTGCAGATACGCAGTATTTT.

This clonotype appeared a few times. J is TRBJ2-6 and V is TRBV7-8; 7 bases are a match to TRBD1. J gave up 0 bases and V 6 bases, and 11 bases lay outside the gene matches. The CDR3 spans 18 residues. Germline V gives CDR1 SGHVS, CDR2 FQNEAQ. CDR3 bases: TGTGCCAGCAGTTCCTCGGGACAGACCCTCTCTGGGGCCAACGTCCTGACTTTC. Protein sequence: CASSSSGQTLSGANVLTF.

This clonotype was observed a few times. The chain combines TRBV12-3 or TRBV12-4 with TRBJ1-6; D is perhaps TRBD1 (5 bases). The CDR3 is made up of 14 amino acids. V lost 5 bases and J 5 bases, leaving 10 bases between the germline ends. CDR3 loop: CASSPRGNNSPLHF. Written as DNA, the CDR3 is TGTGCCAGCAGTCCCCGGGGGAATAATTCACCCCTCCACTTT.

The sample holds a few counts of this clonotype. The chain's CDR3 is CASTLTRENTGELFF. CDR3 DNA: TGTGCCAGCACCCTCACGAGGGAGAACACCGGGGAGCTGTTTTTT. The chain links TRBV6-1 to TRBJ2-2; possible D gene TRBD2, 5 bases. Trimming removed 7 bases at V and 1 base at J, with 13 bases between. In germline, CDR1 is MNHNS, CDR2 SASEGT. This CDR3 has 15 residues.

This chain connects TRBV5-6 to TRBJ2-2; 9 nucleotides agree with TRBD1. This CDR3 spans 16 amino acids. The germline V gene has CDR1 SGHDT and CDR2 YYEEEE. Germline trimming cut 2 bases from V and 7 bases from J; bases unmatched to any gene: 9. The CDR3: CASSFRDRESGGELFF. The CDR3 DNA follows: TGTGCCAGCAGCTTCCGGGACAGGGAAAGTGGCGGGGAGCTGTTTTTT. The whole variable domain, filled in from reference TRBV5-6 and TRBJ2-2, reads DAGVTQSPTHLIKTRGQQVTLRCSPKSGHDTVSWYQQALGQGPQFIFQYYEEEERQRGNFPDRFSGHQFPNYSSELNVNALLLGDSALYLCASSFRDRESGGELFFGEGSRLTVL.

The genes are TRBV13 and TRBJ2-2, with 13 nucleotides matching TRBD2. The CDR3 has 17 residues. CDR1 is PRHDT, CDR2 FYEKMQ, per germline (reference sequence). The ends lost 5 bases at V and 3 bases at J; junction bases unmatched: 6. The CDR3 DNA sequence: TGTGCCAGCAGCCAGACTAGCGGGAGGTCGTACACCGGGGAGCTGTTTTTT. Translation gives CASSQTSGRSYTGELFF.

V gene TRBV25-1 combines with J gene TRBJ2-3, with 10 bases lining up with TRBD2. In germline, CDR1 is MGHDK, CDR2 SYGVNS. The CDR3 is made up of 16 amino acids. V was clipped by 0 bases and J by 8 bases; unmatched bases: 8. The CDR3 region is CASSEYLAGASGTQYF. The DNA for the CDR3 is TGTGCCAGCAGTGAATATCTAGCGGGAGCTTCGGGTACGCAGTATTTT.

This clonotype was picked up a small number of times. The chain recombines TRBV27 with TRBJ2-7; D perhaps matches TRBD1 (6 bases). Germline CDR1 MNHEY, CDR2 SMNVEV (reference sequence). V lost 5 bases, J lost 2 bases, and 16 bases lay in between. The length of the CDR3 is 15 residues. CDR3 sequence reads: CASSVGTKRAYEQYF. The DNA of the CDR3 is TGTGCCAGCAGTGTTGGGACAAAACGGGCCTACGAGCAGTACTTC.

A remark on this clonotype: A much larger clone sits a single nucleotide away, making a read error possible. The rearrangement joins TRBV29-1 to TRBJ2-1, with TRBD2 as a possible D gene (5 bases). The CDR3 is made up of 11 amino acids. CDR1 is SQVTM and CDR2 is ANQGSEA in the germline V gene. The CDR3 reads CSQPEGNKQFF. The DNA for the CDR3 is TGCAGTCAACCCGAGGGTAATAAGCAGTTCTTC.

This clonotype was counted only a few times. The gene calls are TRBV29-1 and TRBJ2-2; D unclear. V shed 3 bases and J shed 1 base, with 6 bases lying between them. The CDR3 covers 13 residues. From germline, CDR1 is SQVTM and CDR2 ANQGSEA. CDR3 bases: TGCAGCGTTGAGTACGGGAACACCGGGGAGCTGTTTTTT. This sequence encodes CSVEYGNTGELFF.

This clonotype was observed at least ten times. The V gene is TRBV10-3, the J gene TRBJ2-2; a weak D match, TRBD2 (5 bases). V was pared by 3 bases and J by 0 bases, with 5 bases between. This CDR3 is built from 14 residues. The germline gives CDR1 ENHRY, CDR2 SYGVKD. Written as DNA, the CDR3 is TGTGCCATCAGTGATAGCGCGAACACCGGGGAGCTGTTTTTT. Translating it yields CAISDSANTGELFF.

The rearrangement uses TRBV5-1 and TRBJ2-7, with D unresolved. V lost 0 bases and J lost 4, with 14 bases in between. Germline CDR1 SGHRS, CDR2 YFSETQ. This CDR3 has 15 amino acids. CDR3 in amino acids: CASSLDPDTIYEQYF. CDR3 DNA: TGCGCCAGCAGCTTGGACCCCGACACCATATACGAGCAGTACTTC.

CDR3 residues: CASSYRTASGANVLTF. For the CDR3, the DNA is TGTGCCAGCAGTTACCGGACAGCCTCTGGGGCCAACGTCCTGACTTTC. The genes are TRBV6-5 and TRBJ2-6, with D maybe TRBD1 (6 bases). The CDR3 is 16 amino acids. Germline CDR1 is MNHEY and CDR2 is SVGAGI. Trimming cost V 2 bases and J 0 bases, with 8 bases left between them.

There are a few counts of this clonotype. The genes are TRBV6-1 and TRBJ1-1; 7 nucleotides align to TRBD1. Trimming took 7 bases from V and 0 from J; bases not matched to a gene: 14. CDR3 length: 17 residues. Germline V gene data show CDR1 as MNHNS and CDR2 as SASEGT. CDR3: CASKGAGAEKMNTEAFF. CDR3 DNA sequence: TGTGCCAGCAAGGGGGCGGGGGCAGAGAAAATGAACACTGAAGCTTTCTTT.

The J gene is TRBJ2-7, the V gene TRBV6-2 or TRBV6-3; D is undetermined. The CDR3 is made up of 14 amino acids. V lost 4 bases, J lost 5 bases, and 15 bases lay in between. Germline loops: CDR1 MNHEY, CDR2 SVGEGT. Here the CDR3 DNA reads TGTGCCAGCAGTTCTTTCGGCCGTGGGGACGAGCAGTACTTC. It yields the protein CASSSFGRGDEQYF.